This entry describes one T cell receptor (beta chain). The antigen is undetermined. This record comes from a study of cytomegalovirus exposure and HLA in healthy donors. Study findings and constraints: Researchers reported in a later analysis that common viral pathogens appeared linked to several top clusters. TCR beta sequences reportedly predicted most subjects' HLA-A and HLA-B alleles accurately. 150 to 200 TCR beta chains were listed as cytomegalovirus-associated.

PCR was performed using 60 Vbeta and 13 Jbeta primers. The table came from immunoSEQ multiplex PCR; TCRdb's copy has only in-frame clones and leaves some out. The sample yields some 130,000 clones, 70% to 75% seen once. Sequencing used PBMCs. The TCR sequence derives from a male donor in good health and CMV-seronegative.

The CDR3 DNA reads as TGTGCCAGCAGCTTGGGAGGGGGTGACACCGGGGAGCTGTTTTTT. As protein: CASSLGGGDTGELFF. The J gene is TRBJ2-2, the V gene TRBV7-6; D might be TRBD2 (7 bases). Trimming pared 3 bases from V and 3 bases from J, leaving 11 bases between. The CDR3 is 15 amino acids. Germline values: CDR1 SGHVS, CDR2 FNYEAQ.